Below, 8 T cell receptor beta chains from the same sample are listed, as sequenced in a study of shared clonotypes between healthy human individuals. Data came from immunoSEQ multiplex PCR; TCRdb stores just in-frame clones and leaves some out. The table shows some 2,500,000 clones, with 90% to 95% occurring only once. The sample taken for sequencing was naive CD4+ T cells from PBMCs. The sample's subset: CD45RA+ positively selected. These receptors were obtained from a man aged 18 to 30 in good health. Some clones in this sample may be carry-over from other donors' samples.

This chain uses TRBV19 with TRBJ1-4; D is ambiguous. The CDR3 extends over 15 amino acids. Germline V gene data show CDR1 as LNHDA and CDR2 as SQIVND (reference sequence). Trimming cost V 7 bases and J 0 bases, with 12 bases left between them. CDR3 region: CASKPAGTTNEKLFF. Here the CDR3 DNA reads TGTGCCAGTAAGCCAGCCGGGACAACTAATGAAAAACTGTTTTTT.

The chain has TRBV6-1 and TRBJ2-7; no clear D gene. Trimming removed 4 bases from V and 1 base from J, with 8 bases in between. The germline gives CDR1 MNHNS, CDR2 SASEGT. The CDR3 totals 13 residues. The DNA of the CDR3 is TGTGCCAGCAGTGGGGCGCCTTCCTACGAGCAGTACTTC. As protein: CASSGAPSYEQYF.

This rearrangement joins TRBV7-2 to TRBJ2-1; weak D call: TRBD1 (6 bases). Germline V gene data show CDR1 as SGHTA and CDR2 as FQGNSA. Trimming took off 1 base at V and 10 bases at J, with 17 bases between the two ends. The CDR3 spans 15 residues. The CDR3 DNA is TGTGCCAGCAGCTTAGATCAGGGGCCATCTTGGGAGCAGTTCTTC. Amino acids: CASSLDQGPSWEQFF.

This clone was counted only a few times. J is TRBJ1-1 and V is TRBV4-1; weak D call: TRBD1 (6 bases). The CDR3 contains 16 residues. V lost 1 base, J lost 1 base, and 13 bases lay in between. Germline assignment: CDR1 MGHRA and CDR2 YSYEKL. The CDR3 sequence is CASSQGQGRPNTEAFF. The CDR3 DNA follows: TGCGCCAGCAGCCAAGGGCAGGGGCGGCCGAACACTGAAGCTTTCTTT.

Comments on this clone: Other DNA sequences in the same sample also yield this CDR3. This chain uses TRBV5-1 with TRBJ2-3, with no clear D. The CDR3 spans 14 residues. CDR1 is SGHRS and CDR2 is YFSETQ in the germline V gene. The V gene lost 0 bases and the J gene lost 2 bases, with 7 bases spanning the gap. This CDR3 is CASSLEGVTDTQYF. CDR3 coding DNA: TGCGCCAGCAGCTTGGAAGGAGTCACAGATACGCAGTATTTT.

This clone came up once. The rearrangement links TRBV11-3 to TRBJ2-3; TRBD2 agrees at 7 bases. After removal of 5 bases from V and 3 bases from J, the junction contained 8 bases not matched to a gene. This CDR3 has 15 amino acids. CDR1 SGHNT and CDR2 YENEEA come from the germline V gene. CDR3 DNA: TGTGCCAGCAGCCCCAGCGGGATCCAAACAGATACGCAGTATTTT. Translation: CASSPSGIQTDTQYF.

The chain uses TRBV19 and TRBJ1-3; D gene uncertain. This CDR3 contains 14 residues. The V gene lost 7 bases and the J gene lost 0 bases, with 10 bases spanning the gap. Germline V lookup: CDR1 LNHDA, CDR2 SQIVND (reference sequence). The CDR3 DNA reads TGTGCCAGTAAGAGCGCTAACTCTGGAAACACCATATATTTT. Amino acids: CASKSANSGNTIYF. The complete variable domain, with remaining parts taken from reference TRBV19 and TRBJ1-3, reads DGGITQSPKYLFRKEGQNVTLSCEQNLNHDAMYWYRQDPGQGLRLIYYSQIVNDFQKGDIAEGYSVSREKKESFPLTVTSAQKNPTAFYLCASKSANSGNTIYFGEGSWLTVV.

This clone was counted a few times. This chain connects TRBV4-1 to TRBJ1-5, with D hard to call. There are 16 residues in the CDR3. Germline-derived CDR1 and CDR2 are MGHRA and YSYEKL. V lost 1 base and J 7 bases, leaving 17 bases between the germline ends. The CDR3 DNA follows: TGCGCCAGCAGCCAAGGAGTCGCGTACGGTGAGCAGCCCCAGCATTTT. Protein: CASSQGVAYGEQPQHF.